A selection of T cell receptor beta chains follows, all from one sample in a study of T-cell reconstitution after alpha-beta-depleted transplantation in children. TCRdb reanalysed the PCR reads using MiXCR and keeps one entry per CDR3 protein. The repertoire has 40,000 to 60,000 distinct CDR3 sequences, around 9% of them found once; the top ten carry roughly 28%. The sample in question was PBMCs, mostly from graft donor cells, obtained 60 days after TCRalphabeta/CD19-depleted stem cell transplant. These receptors all stem from a male patient between 2 and 10 years old who had a stem cell transplant for chronic granulomatous disease, so the T cells may come from the graft donor. Each CDR3 is given with its conserved first and last residue. The D gene is left open where the match is weak. Some rows mark clone size as missing; the rest say once, few, many or name a class of expanded clone.

CDR3 DNA: TGTGCCAGCAGCTTAGCGGCGACTAGCACAGATACGCAGTATTTT
CDR3 protein: CASSLAATSTDTQYF
J gene: TRBJ2-3
V gene: TRBV11-2
D gene: NA
clone size: many

CDR3 DNA: TGCGCCAGCAGCTTCCGGATTCCGGGGCCGGGGCACTATGGCTACACCTTC
CDR3 protein: CASSFRIPGPGHYGYTF
J gene: TRBJ1-2
V gene: TRBV5-1
D gene: NA
clone size: NA

CDR3 DNA: TGCGCCAGCAGCTTGATCCTAGCGGGGGGGCACGGCGGGGAGCTGTTTTTT
CDR3 protein: CASSLILAGGHGGELFF
J gene: TRBJ2-2
V gene: TRBV5-1
D gene: TRBD2
clone size: NA

CDR3 DNA: TGTGCCACCAGCACCGGGACCAGAAGCGATGAGCAGTTCTTC
CDR3 protein: CATSTGTRSDEQFF
J gene: TRBJ2-1
V gene: TRBV15
D gene: NA
clone size: many

CDR3 DNA: TGTGCCAGCAGAACCGGGACAGGGGATATTCGTGAGACCCAGTACTTC
CDR3 protein: CASRTGTGDIRETQYF
J gene: TRBJ2-5
V gene: TRBV7-8
D gene: TRBD1
clone size: few

CDR3 DNA: TGCGCCAGCAGCTTGGCCAGGCTAGCGGGCACAGATACGCAGTATTTT
CDR3 protein: CASSLARLAGTDTQYF
J gene: TRBJ2-3
V gene: TRBV5-1
D gene: TRBD2
clone size: many

CDR3 DNA: TGTGCCAGCAGCTTAGACCCCCCCAATGAGCAGTTCTTC
CDR3 protein: CASSLDPPNEQFF
J gene: TRBJ2-1
V gene: TRBV7-2
D gene: NA
clone size: many

CDR3 DNA: TGTGCCAGCAGCTTAGATGGAGGGTCGGCAGATACGCAGTATTTT
CDR3 protein: CASSLDGGSADTQYF
J gene: TRBJ2-3
V gene: TRBV12-3/TRBV12-4
D gene: NA
clone size: many

CDR3 DNA: TGTGCCAGCAGCAAAGTGGAGACAGGGGCCAATCAGCCCCAGCATTTT
CDR3 protein: CASSKVETGANQPQHF
J gene: TRBJ1-5
V gene: TRBV21-1
D gene: NA
clone size: many

CDR3 DNA: TGCAGTACCACCCCGGGACTAGCCATAGCCAAAAACATTCAGTACTTC
CDR3 protein: CSTTPGLAIAKNIQYF
J gene: TRBJ2-4
V gene: TRBV20-1
D gene: TRBD2
clone size: many

CDR3 DNA: TGCGCCAGCAGCTCATTGAGGGGGCATGAGCAGTTCTTC
CDR3 protein: CASSSLRGHEQFF
J gene: TRBJ2-1
V gene: TRBV5-1
D gene: TRBD1
clone size: many

CDR3 DNA: TGCAGTGCCCAGGGACAGGTGACCTATGGCTACACCTTC
CDR3 protein: CSAQGQVTYGYTF
J gene: TRBJ1-2
V gene: TRBV20-1
D gene: TRBD1
clone size: many

CDR3 DNA: TGCAGTGTCGGGAGGGACTCCTACGAGCAGTACTTC
CDR3 protein: CSVGRDSYEQYF
J gene: TRBJ2-7
V gene: TRBV20-1
D gene: TRBD2
clone size: many

CDR3 DNA: TGTGCCAGCAGCTTGGTCGCCTACCTCCAAGAGACCCAGTACTTC
CDR3 protein: CASSLVAYLQETQYF
J gene: TRBJ2-5
V gene: TRBV5-5
D gene: NA
clone size: NA

CDR3 DNA: TGTGCCAGCAGCGTTTCTGCAGGGAAAGAGACCCAGTACTTC
CDR3 protein: CASSVSAGKETQYF
J gene: TRBJ2-5
V gene: TRBV9
D gene: NA
clone size: many

CDR3 DNA: TGCGCCAGCAGCCAATTCCTCGGGACCTCGTACAATGAGCAGTTCTTC
CDR3 protein: CASSQFLGTSYNEQFF
J gene: TRBJ2-1
V gene: TRBV4-3
D gene: NA
clone size: many

CDR3 DNA: TGTGCCAGCAGCTTAGGCGCGACCCCTGGTAGTGGCCAGTACTTC
CDR3 protein: CASSLGATPGSGQYF
J gene: TRBJ2-5
V gene: TRBV11-2
D gene: NA
clone size: many

CDR3 DNA: TGTGCCACCAAGAGGGACGGGACTGAAGCTTTCTTT
CDR3 protein: CATKRDGTEAFF
J gene: TRBJ1-1
V gene: TRBV24-1
D gene: NA
clone size: few

CDR3 DNA: TGCGCCAGCAGCTCGGCGAGTCTGGGGACCCAGTACTTC
CDR3 protein: CASSSASLGTQYF
J gene: TRBJ2-5
V gene: TRBV5-1
D gene: NA
clone size: many

CDR3 DNA: TGTGCCAGCAGGGACTACACCGGGGAGCTGTTTTTT
CDR3 protein: CASRDYTGELFF
J gene: TRBJ2-2
V gene: TRBV6-5
D gene: NA
clone size: many

CDR3 DNA: TGCAGTGTTAGTCCTCCCGAGACTAGCGACACCAGCTCGGCAGATACGCAGTATTTT
CDR3 protein: CSVSPPETSDTSSADTQYF
J gene: TRBJ2-3
V gene: TRBV20-1
D gene: TRBD2
clone size: many

CDR3 DNA: TGTGCCATCAGTGAGTCGCTCGGTTCCACCTACGAGCAGTACTTC
CDR3 protein: CAISESLGSTYEQYF
J gene: TRBJ2-7
V gene: TRBV10-3
D gene: NA
clone size: NA

CDR3 DNA: TGTGCCAGCACTGCGTCCAACACTGAAGCTTTCTTT
CDR3 protein: CASTASNTEAFF
J gene: TRBJ1-1
V gene: TRBV2
D gene: NA
clone size: few

CDR3 DNA: TGTGCCAGCAGCTTTGGGGCGTTTCCCTCACAAGAGACCCAGTACTTC
CDR3 protein: CASSFGAFPSQETQYF
J gene: TRBJ2-5
V gene: TRBV11-2
D gene: NA
clone size: many

CDR3 DNA: TGCGCCAGCAGCTTGGGGCCTTATCCAGGGCCCGAAGCCTACGAGCAGTACTTC
CDR3 protein: CASSLGPYPGPEAYEQYF
J gene: TRBJ2-7
V gene: TRBV5-1
D gene: NA
clone size: many

CDR3 DNA: TGTGCCAGCAGCCCCCGGCGGGGGACTAATGAGCAGTTCTTC
CDR3 protein: CASSPRRGTNEQFF
J gene: TRBJ2-1
V gene: TRBV6-1
D gene: TRBD2
clone size: many

CDR3 DNA: TGTGCCAGCGGGAGGACAGGCGTCTACACCTTC
CDR3 protein: CASGRTGVYTF
J gene: TRBJ1-2
V gene: TRBV6-2/TRBV6-3
D gene: TRBD1
clone size: NA

CDR3 DNA: TGTGCCAGCAGCCAAGCGCAGGGGGCCGTCAATTCACCCCTCCACTTT
CDR3 protein: CASSQAQGAVNSPLHF
J gene: TRBJ1-6
V gene: TRBV4-2
D gene: TRBD1
clone size: few

CDR3 DNA: TGTGCCAGCAGCTTGAACGGGGTTGTGGGACTAGCGAGCACCGGGGAGCTGTTTTTT
CDR3 protein: CASSLNGVVGLASTGELFF
J gene: TRBJ2-2
V gene: TRBV5-4
D gene: TRBD2
clone size: many

CDR3 DNA: TGCAGCGCTGTCCCGACTAGCGGGAGGACTGAGCAGTTCTTC
CDR3 protein: CSAVPTSGRTEQFF
J gene: TRBJ2-1
V gene: TRBV29-1
D gene: TRBD2
clone size: many

CDR3 DNA: TGTGCCAGCAGCCCCGGGCGGCCCTACGAGCAGTACTTC
CDR3 protein: CASSPGRPYEQYF
J gene: TRBJ2-7
V gene: TRBV7-2
D gene: NA
clone size: few

CDR3 DNA: TGTGCCAGTAGTCTCAGGGGGGTGGGCACTGAAGCTTTCTTT
CDR3 protein: CASSLRGVGTEAFF
J gene: TRBJ1-1
V gene: TRBV19
D gene: TRBD1
clone size: NA

CDR3 DNA: TGTGCCAGTACCCCTCCACCGGGACTAGCAAATTTGGATACGCAGTATTTT
CDR3 protein: CASTPPPGLANLDTQYF
J gene: TRBJ2-3
V gene: TRBV19
D gene: TRBD2
clone size: NA

CDR3 DNA: TGCAGTGCTAGAACTCTGGCGGGAGACCGTGGCGAGCAGTACTTC
CDR3 protein: CSARTLAGDRGEQYF
J gene: TRBJ2-7
V gene: TRBV20-1
D gene: TRBD2
clone size: many

CDR3 DNA: TGCAGTGCTAGAGCCCGTGAGCGGGAGGGCCTCGTCAATGAGCAGTTCTTC
CDR3 protein: CSARAREREGLVNEQFF
J gene: TRBJ2-1
V gene: TRBV20-1
D gene: TRBD2
clone size: many

CDR3 DNA: TGTGCCAGCAGCCTAGGGTACGGATATAATGAAAAACTGTTTTTT
CDR3 protein: CASSLGYGYNEKLFF
J gene: TRBJ1-4
V gene: TRBV3-1
D gene: NA
clone size: few

CDR3 DNA: TGTGCCAGCAGTCCTCAGACAGGGACCTATGGCTACACCTTC
CDR3 protein: CASSPQTGTYGYTF
J gene: TRBJ1-2
V gene: TRBV27
D gene: TRBD1
clone size: many

CDR3 DNA: TGTGCCAGCAGCTTAGGTGTTTCGGCTAGCGGGCACCACGAGCAGTACTTC
CDR3 protein: CASSLGVSASGHHEQYF
J gene: TRBJ2-7
V gene: TRBV11-2
D gene: TRBD2
clone size: many

CDR3 DNA: TGTGCCAGCTCACCTCAAGAGACCCAGTACTTC
CDR3 protein: CASSPQETQYF
J gene: TRBJ2-5
V gene: TRBV18
D gene: NA
clone size: many

CDR3 DNA: TGTGCCAGCAGCTTTGGGCTAGTTGAGCAGCAGTACTTC
CDR3 protein: CASSFGLVEQQYF
J gene: TRBJ2-7
V gene: TRBV7-2
D gene: NA
clone size: many

CDR3 DNA: TGCGCCAGCAGCCTGGACGCTTATAGCAATCAGCCCCAGCATTTT
CDR3 protein: CASSLDAYSNQPQHF
J gene: TRBJ1-5
V gene: TRBV5-1
D gene: NA
clone size: many

CDR3 DNA: TGTGCCAGCAGTTCCGGCGGGAGGGGCTACGAGCAGTACTTC
CDR3 protein: CASSSGGRGYEQYF
J gene: TRBJ2-7
V gene: TRBV27
D gene: TRBD2
clone size: few

CDR3 DNA: TGTGCCACCAGGAGCGACAGGGGGGCCTCTGCAGCAACCCCAGATACGCAGTATTTT
CDR3 protein: CATRSDRGASAATPDTQYF
J gene: TRBJ2-3
V gene: TRBV15
D gene: TRBD1
clone size: many

CDR3 DNA: TGTGCCAGCAGTGAAGTAGTGGGACTAGCCTTATTCCATGAGCAGTTCTTC
CDR3 protein: CASSEVVGLALFHEQFF
J gene: TRBJ2-1
V gene: TRBV2
D gene: TRBD2
clone size: NA

CDR3 DNA: TGTGCCAGCACGCAGTGGGGGAATAGCAATCAGCCCCAGCATTTT
CDR3 protein: CASTQWGNSNQPQHF
J gene: TRBJ1-5
V gene: TRBV6-2/TRBV6-3
D gene: NA
clone size: medium-sized

CDR3 DNA: TGCAGTGCTAGAGAGGGGACAGGATTGAACACTGAAGCTTTCTTT
CDR3 protein: CSAREGTGLNTEAFF
J gene: TRBJ1-1
V gene: TRBV20-1
D gene: TRBD1
clone size: many

CDR3 DNA: TGTGCCACATACCCCTTGGGGGGGCAAGGCTACACCTTC
CDR3 protein: CATYPLGGQGYTF
J gene: TRBJ1-2
V gene: TRBV12-3/TRBV12-4
D gene: NA
clone size: medium-sized

CDR3 DNA: TGTGCCAGCAGCCCTGTTCAGGGACGGACTGAAGCTTTCTTT
CDR3 protein: CASSPVQGRTEAFF
J gene: TRBJ1-1
V gene: TRBV7-6
D gene: NA
clone size: many